The 5 T cell receptor beta chains reported below all come from one sample, sequenced in a study of OX40 agonist ivuxolimab in advanced cancers. Data came from immunoSEQ multiplex PCR; TCRdb stores just in-frame clones and leaves some out. The profile covers tens of thousands of clones, with approximately 90% appearing a single time and roughly 17% taken by the ten largest. Here the sequenced sample was CD4+ or CD8+ T cells sorted from blood, taken in a trial of the OX40 agonist ivuxolimab. These receptors were collected from an adult with an advanced solid tumor such as melanoma, head and neck, liver or kidney cancer.

Written as DNA, the CDR3 is TGTGCCAGCAGCCTACCCGGACAGGGCATTTTGTACGAGCAGTACTTC. It specifies CASSLPGQGILYEQYF. The chain combines TRBV5-6 with TRBJ2-5, with TRBD1 matching 8 bases. The J call may be wrong; the DNA end is better matched by TRBJ2-7. The CDR3 totals 16 residues. Germline V gene data show CDR1 as SGHDT and CDR2 as YYEEEE.

This rearrangement joins TRBV9 to TRBJ2-3, with 9 bases lining up with TRBD2. The CDR3 is 16 residues long. V lost 4 bases and J lost 5; bases outside the gene matches: 11. Germline CDR1 reads SGDLS; CDR2 reads YYNGEE. The CDR3 loop reads CASSPTRGGRLDTQYF. The CDR3, as DNA: TGTGCCAGCAGCCCTACGCGGGGGGGGCGTCTAGATACGCAGTATTTT.

This clone was detected once. The V call is TRBV9, the J call TRBJ1-3; 8 nucleotides align to TRBD1. In germline, CDR1 is SGDLS, CDR2 YYNGEE. Unmatched junction bases numbered 2, after V lost 3 bases and J lost 3 bases. The CDR3 has 14 residues. CDR3: CASSGTGSGNTIYF. The CDR3 DNA reads as TGTGCCAGCAGCGGGACAGGGAGTGGAAACACCATATATTTT.

The chain has TRBV19 and TRBJ2-5, with D possibly being TRBD2 (5 bases). The better agreement between TRBJ2-7 and the DNA end casts doubt on the J call. CDR1 and CDR2 (germline): LNHDA, SQIVND (reference sequence). This CDR3 comprises 13 residues. CDR3 residues: CASSVLLAGEQYF. DNA for the CDR3: TGTGCCAGTAGTGTCTTGCTAGCTGGCGAGCAGTACTTC.

J is TRBJ2-5 and V is TRBV30; D might be TRBD1 (6 bases). The CDR3 is made up of 15 amino acids. The V end was cut by 2 bases, the J end by 5 bases, with 18 bases between. CDR1 GTSNPN and CDR2 SVGIG come from the germline V gene (reference sequence). In DNA form, the CDR3 reads TGTGCCTGGAGTATAACAGGGACACGGGGTGAGACCCAGTACTTC. Protein sequence: CAWSITGTRGETQYF.